This T cell receptor beta chain appears in the sequencing data of a study of graft-versus-host responses after intestinal transplantation. Study information: After anti-thymocyte globulin induction, recipients took tacrolimus and steroids for approximately 3 years. The study's findings and limits: There were GvH clones found in recipient marrow, and some of them appeared first in ileum or blood. Declining HvG levels early post-transplant were linked to peak circulating GvH clone levels. Where graft-donor T cell macrochimerism was present, patients had high graft-versus-host to host-versus-graft clonal ratios in allografts.

The repertoire was sequenced with immunoSEQ multiplex PCR; TCRdb's copy has only in-frame clones and lacks some. The repertoire holds approximately 58,000 clones, with around 90% as singletons. Turning to this clone: Antigen: not known.

The sample consisted of PBMCs, taken 26 days after transplant. The receptor was isolated from a human patient who received an intestinal transplant, so some T cells may come from the graft donor.

The CDR3 nucleotides are TGTGCCAGCAGCTTACTAACAGGGGACCGAGAGACCCAGTACTTC. Amino acids: CASSLLTGDRETQYF. V gene TRBV2 combines with J gene TRBJ2-5, with 7 bases aligning to TRBD1. Germline V lookup: CDR1 SNHLY, CDR2 FYNNEI. Unmatched junction bases numbered 11, after V lost 6 bases and J lost 4 bases. The CDR3 covers 15 residues.